This T cell receptor beta chain was recovered during a study of control samples from healthy donors and cancer patients. Trimming removed 4 bases at V and 4 bases at J, with 13 bases between. This CDR3 contains 14 residues. CDR1 is SGHRS, CDR2 YFSETQ, per germline. Sequencing was performed with immunoSEQ multiplex PCR; in TCRdb, only in-frame clones are kept and a portion is missing. The sample lists about 65,000 clones, just over 90% occurring once. J is TRBJ2-3 and V is TRBV5-1; a weak D match, TRBD1 (5 bases). The specimen was PBMCs. This TCR derives from a woman between 45 and 60 years old with colorectal cancer. The CDR3 DNA follows: TGCGCCAGCAGCCCCCCCGGCAGGGCAGATACGCAGTATTTT. Residues: CASSPPGRADTQYF.